The clone carrying this TCR beta chain has just one count. This specimen comes from a study of blood T cell repertoires in COVID-19. CDR1 and CDR2 (germline): MDHEN, SYDVKM. Trimming cost V 7 bases and J 4 bases; bases outside gene matches: 11. The CDR3 is made up of 15 amino acids. Assay: immunoSEQ multiplex PCR; the TCRdb copy retains only in-frame clones and omits some. The table lists 200,000 or so clones, around 80% of them singletons, with approximately 6.9% in the top ten. The origin of this receptor is a human donor with acute or convalescent COVID-19. The donor label of this sample is uncertain. The chain uses TRBV28 and TRBJ2-5; the match to TRBD1 covers 8 bases. The source material was peripheral blood. This chain's CDR3 is CASTRQGIGAETQYF. CDR3 nucleotide sequence: TGTGCCAGCACCCGACAGGGGATCGGGGCAGAGACCCAGTACTTC.